One and the same sample provided the 25 T cell receptor beta chains below, sequenced in a study of cytomegalovirus exposure and HLA in healthy donors (dated by TCRdb to about 2017). Library preparation employed the immunoSEQ multiplex PCR assay. For the multiplex PCR, a mixture combining 60 forward primers for TCR Vbeta segments and 13 reverse primers for TCR Jbeta segments was used. TCRdb holds this immuneACCESS table with in-frame rearrangements only. Some clones are missing; in checked studies, unresolved V genes explain under half, and the rest has no known cause. In this sample the table shows fewer than 150,000 clones, 70% to 80% of which occur a single time. Clones ranked in the top ten supply around 4.9% of the sample. The sequenced sample consisted of PBMCs. All receptors derive from a male donor in good health and CMV-seronegative.

The chain is built from TRBV2 and TRBJ1-5; D gene unclear. Trimming left V 6 bases short and J 1 base short, with 16 bases between. Germline V gene data show CDR1 as SNHLY and CDR2 as FYNNEI. The CDR3 loop spans 16 amino acids. The CDR3 here is CASSRMSTGSNQPQHF. In nucleotides, the CDR3 is TGTGCCAGCAGCCGGATGTCGACGGGAAGCAATCAGCCCCAGCATTTT.

This chain links TRBV6-1 with TRBJ2-7; D remains ambiguous. From germline, CDR1 is MNHNS and CDR2 SASEGT. The CDR3 loop spans 11 amino acids. Trimming stripped 5 bases from V and 8 bases from J, with 10 bases between. The CDR3, as DNA: TGTGCCAGCAGTTTTTCCCAGAAGCAGTACTTC. It codes for CASSFSQKQYF.

The rearrangement links TRBV11-2 to TRBJ1-4; TRBD1 is a possible D gene (6 bases). The V end lost 5 bases, the J end lost 8 bases, and 24 bases lay between the germline ends. Germline V CDR1 and CDR2: SGHAT, FQNNGV. The CDR3 spans 17 residues. CDR3 loop: CASSPSITWGGAEKLFF. The CDR3 nucleotides are TGTGCCAGCAGCCCAAGTATTACGTGGGGGGGCGCAGAAAAACTGTTTTTT.

The sample holds a few counts of this clone. The rearrangement links TRBV19 to TRBJ2-5; 12 bases fit TRBD2. Germline CDR1 is LNHDA and CDR2 is SQIVND (reference sequence). V lost 6 bases to trimming and J lost 4 bases; unmatched junction nucleotides: 15. CDR3 length equals 18 residues. Written as DNA, the CDR3 is TGTGCCAGTAGCATCCGGACTAGCGGGGCCGCCGTGGGAGAGACCCAGTACTTC. It codes for CASSIRTSGAAVGETQYF.

This chain connects TRBV5-1 to TRBJ2-1; a weak D match, TRBD1 (6 bases). The germline CDR1 and CDR2 sequences are SGHRS and YFSETQ. The CDR3 totals 16 residues. V was shortened by 5 bases and J by 7 bases, with 22 bases between the two germline ends. CDR3 in DNA: TGCGCCAGCAGACCCCTTCTGGCTAGCAGGGGAAATGAGCAGTTCTTC. Protein: CASRPLLASRGNEQFF.

The genes are TRBV4-3 and TRBJ2-7; TRBD2 aligns across 9 bases. CDR1 and CDR2 (germline): LGHNA, YSLEER. Trimming cost V 0 bases and J 0 bases; bases outside gene matches: 3. The CDR3 contains 16 residues. CDR3 DNA sequence: TGCGCCAGCAGCCAAGACCCTAGCGGGACCTCCTACGAGCAGTACTTC. Residues: CASSQDPSGTSYEQYF.

This clone occurred once. The chain combines TRBV28 with TRBJ2-7; D may be TRBD2 (6 bases). This CDR3 is 13 amino acids long. Germline V gene sequence: CDR1 MDHEN, CDR2 SYDVKM. V lost 8 bases, J lost 7 bases, and 18 bases lay in between. Here the CDR3 DNA reads TGTGCCAGCGTTAGGACTACTCGAGGGGAGCAGTACTTC. Translation gives CASVRTTRGEQYF.

A note on this clone: Mismatch with germline at one junction end may stem from a read error. The chain combines TRBV19 with TRBJ1-1; D perhaps matches TRBD1 (5 bases). The CDR3 is 12 amino acids. Per the germline V gene, CDR1 is LNHDA and CDR2 is SQIVND (reference sequence). The CDR3 spells CAGGFSGRAPVF. In DNA form, the CDR3 reads TGTGCCGGGGGGTTTTCGGGCAGGGCGCCGGTCTTT.

The chain links TRBV7-6 to TRBJ2-2; TRBD2 agrees at 10 bases. V dropped 4 bases and J dropped 4; count of bases not matched to a gene: 6. The CDR3 contains 16 residues. Per the germline V gene, CDR1 is SGHVS and CDR2 is FNYEAQ. CDR3 nucleotides: TGTGCCAGCAGCTACCTAGCGGGGGAGCGCACCGGGGAGCTGTTTTTT. Its translation is CASSYLAGERTGELFF.

J is TRBJ1-6 and V is TRBV11-2, with D maybe TRBD1 (6 bases). The CDR3 loop spans 15 amino acids. V was clipped by 4 bases and J by 7 bases, with 14 bases between them. Germline CDR1 is SGHAT and CDR2 is FQNNGV. CDR3 DNA sequence: TGTGCCAGCAGCTCCCTGAGACAGGAAAATTCACCCCTCCACTTT. This encodes CASSSLRQENSPLHF.

The V call is TRBV19, the J call TRBJ2-5; possibly TRBD1 for D (6 bases). V dropped 4 bases and J dropped 5 bases, with 17 bases sitting between them. CDR1 and CDR2 from the germline V gene are LNHDA and SQIVND (reference sequence). CDR3 length equals 15 residues. CDR3 loop: CASSTPGVPRETQYF. The CDR3 DNA reads TGTGCCAGTAGTACCCCAGGGGTGCCTCGGGAGACCCAGTACTTC.

The genes are TRBV9 and TRBJ2-3; weak D call: TRBD2 (5 bases). The V and J ends lost 0 bases and 1 base respectively, with 12 bases between them. Germline assignment: CDR1 SGDLS and CDR2 YYNGEE. This CDR3 is built from 16 residues. CDR3 protein: CASSVALRGGTDTQYF. CDR3 DNA sequence: TGTGCCAGCAGCGTAGCTTTACGGGGTGGCACAGATACGCAGTATTTT.

Only a few counts were recorded for this clone. The V and J genes are TRBV10-2 and TRBJ1-1; tentatively, D is TRBD1 (6 bases). This CDR3 has 14 residues. Germline V gives CDR1 WSHSY, CDR2 SAAADI. The germline V and J ends were trimmed by 4 bases and 6 bases, with 15 bases remaining between them. CDR3 sequence reads: CASSGTLRTAEAFF. Here the CDR3 DNA reads TGCGCCAGCAGTGGGACCCTGAGGACAGCTGAAGCTTTCTTT.

J is TRBJ2-1 and V is TRBV2; unclear D gene. This CDR3 contains 12 residues. V was clipped by 7 bases and J by 7 bases, with 11 bases between them. CDR1 SNHLY and CDR2 FYNNEI come from the germline V gene. The CDR3 is CASNLETNEQFF. The CDR3 DNA follows: TGTGCCAGCAATCTAGAAACTAATGAGCAGTTCTTC.

The chain has TRBV19 and TRBJ1-1; a weak D match, TRBD1 (6 bases). The CDR3 has 15 residues. Germline V CDR1 and CDR2: LNHDA, SQIVND (reference sequence). Trimming removed 3 bases at V and 5 bases at J, with 16 bases between. The CDR3: CASSIPDRSWTEAFF. DNA of the CDR3: TGTGCCAGTAGTATTCCCGACAGGTCCTGGACTGAAGCTTTCTTT.

This sequence joins TRBV6-7 and TRBJ2-5; 10 bases are a match to TRBD1. TRBV6-7 is flagged as an ORF with uncertain function. The CDR3 runs to 15 residues. V trimming: 6 bases; J trimming: 5 bases; junction bases outside the gene matches: 9. CDR3 bases: TGTGCCAGCAGCCATACCGGGACAGGGGCGGAGACCCAGTACTTC. Translation: CASSHTGTGAETQYF.

The chain employs TRBV28 and TRBJ1-2; tentatively, D is TRBD1 (5 bases). V lost 4 bases and J lost 8, with 17 bases in between. This CDR3 has 14 amino acids. CDR1 and CDR2 from the germline V gene are MDHEN and SYDVKM. In DNA form, the CDR3 reads TGTGCCAGCAGTTCCGACAGAAGCTTAATCGGCTACACCTTC. Amino acids: CASSSDRSLIGYTF.

This chain connects TRBV5-1 to TRBJ1-2; 7 bases line up with TRBD1. Germline V lookup: CDR1 SGHRS, CDR2 YFSETQ. The CDR3 length is 15 residues. The trim removed 4 bases at V and 4 bases at J, leaving 10 bases unmatched. CDR3 sequence: CASSPGPGQIYGYTF. Written as DNA, the CDR3 is TGCGCCAGCAGCCCCGGGCCGGGACAGATCTATGGCTACACCTTC.

The J gene is TRBJ1-5, the V gene TRBV28; no definite D call. Trimming removed 2 bases from V and 3 bases from J, with 11 bases in between. Germline CDR1 reads MDHEN; CDR2 reads SYDVKM. The CDR3 has 15 amino acids. The CDR3 here is CASSLVGGNNQPQHF. In DNA, the CDR3 is TGTGCCAGCAGTTTAGTAGGCGGAAACAATCAGCCCCAGCATTTT. The variable domain in full, completed from reference TRBV28 and TRBJ1-5, reads DVKVTQSSRYLVKRTGEKVFLECVQDMDHENMFWYRQDPGLGLRLIYFSYDVKMKEKGDIPEGYSVSREKKERFSLILESASTNQTSMYLCASSLVGGNNQPQHFGDGTRLSIL.

The V gene is TRBV5-8, the J gene TRBJ1-4; D not certain. This CDR3 has 14 residues. From germline, CDR1 is SGHTS and CDR2 YDEGEE. V was clipped by 4 bases and J by 4 bases, with 11 bases between them. The CDR3, as DNA: TGTGCCAGCAGCCTTGGTACAGTTAATGAAAAACTGTTTTTT. Translating it yields CASSLGTVNEKLFF.

A few counts support this clone. V gene TRBV30 combines with J gene TRBJ1-5; D unclear. The CDR3 loop spans 15 amino acids. Germline CDR1 reads GTSNPN; CDR2 reads SVGIG (reference sequence). V was pared by 2 bases and J by 1 base, with 12 bases between. The CDR3 region is CAWSPGGMSNQPQHF. DNA of the CDR3: TGTGCCTGGAGTCCAGGAGGAATGAGCAATCAGCCCCAGCATTTT.

This chain uses TRBV6-1 with TRBJ2-7; 14 nucleotides agree with TRBD2. The CDR3 contains 14 residues. CDR1 MNHNS and CDR2 SASEGT come from the germline V gene. After removal of 6 bases from V and 6 bases from J, the junction contained 4 bases not matched to a gene. The CDR3 loop reads CASSLGTSGGEQYF. CDR3 in DNA: TGTGCCAGCAGCCTAGGGACTAGCGGGGGCGAGCAGTACTTC.

The rearrangement links TRBV4-2 to TRBJ1-6; no clear D gene. V dropped 4 bases and J dropped 11 bases, with 15 bases sitting between them. The length of the CDR3 is 14 residues. Per the germline V gene, CDR1 is LGHNA and CDR2 is YNFKEQ. CDR3 region: CASSLRTSTTPLHF. Written as DNA, the CDR3 is TGTGCCAGCAGCCTAAGGACTTCGACTACACCCCTCCACTTT.

The chain links TRBV5-1 to TRBJ1-2; 9 bases agree with TRBD1. The CDR3 covers 16 residues. The V and J ends lost 3 bases and 2 bases, in that order; junction bases with no gene match: 8. Germline V gene data show CDR1 as SGHRS and CDR2 as YFSETQ. The CDR3 loop is CASSSADGTGNYGYTF. The DNA for the CDR3 is TGCGCCAGCAGCTCGGCCGACGGGACAGGGAACTATGGCTACACCTTC.

This clone was detected once. At one end the junction does not follow the germline gene, possibly because of a read error. Other nucleotide sequences in the sample specify the same CDR3. The V call is TRBV7-9, the J call TRBJ1-6, with 7 bases that match TRBD1. This CDR3 is 14 amino acids long. CDR1 is SEHNR, CDR2 FQNEAQ, per germline (reference sequence). The CDR3 here is CASSLTQGNSPLHF. CDR3 nucleotide sequence: TGTGCTAGCAGTCTGACACAGGGGAATTCACCCCTCCACTTT.